This T cell receptor (beta chain) was documented in a study of cytotoxic CD8 clonotypes in ibrutinib-treated CLL. This clone appeared once. Antigen: not known. CDR1 ENHRY and CDR2 SYGVKD come from the germline V gene. This CDR3 contains 11 residues. V lost 4 bases to trimming and J lost 9 bases, with 8 bases between them. Whole-study findings and limits: Increased clonality at ibrutinib response gave way to a return toward baseline at progression. At baseline, clonality was higher than in age-matched healthy donors and correlated with CD8+ counts.

The assay was immunoSEQ multiplex PCR, and TCRdb's table has in-frame clones only and misses some. The sample records roughly 160,000 clones, around 84% being singletons. This clonotype originated in a human donor with chronic lymphocytic leukemia. The chain has TRBV10-3 and TRBJ2-3, with D possibly TRBD2 on 6 matching bases. This specimen was PBMCs, taken after 12 months of ibrutinib treatment. The CDR3 region has the DNA TGTGCCATCAGTGCGGGGGACACGCAGTATTTT. Its translation is CAISAGDTQYF.